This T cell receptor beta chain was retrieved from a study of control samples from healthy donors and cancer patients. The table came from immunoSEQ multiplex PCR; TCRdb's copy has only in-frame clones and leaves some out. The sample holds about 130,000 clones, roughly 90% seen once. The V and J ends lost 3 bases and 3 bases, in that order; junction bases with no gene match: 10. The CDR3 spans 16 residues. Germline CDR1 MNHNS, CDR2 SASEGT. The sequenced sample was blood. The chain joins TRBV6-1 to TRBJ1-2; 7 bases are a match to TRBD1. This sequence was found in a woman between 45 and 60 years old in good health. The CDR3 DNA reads TGTGCCAGCAGTGATTTCCCCTTGACAGGGTACTATGGCTACACCTTC. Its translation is CASSDFPLTGYYGYTF.